The TCR beta chain under discussion was sequenced for a study of CD8+ T cells in alopecia areata. The CDR3 is 13 residues long. From germline, CDR1 is SQVTM and CDR2 ANQGSEA. V lost 4 bases to trimming and J lost 1 base, with 10 bases between them. Extracted RNA was reverse transcribed, and the resulting cDNA served as sequencing template. Profiling relied on immunoSEQ multiplex PCR, and the TCRdb table lists in-frame clones only, not all of them. This repertoire shows 150,000 to 200,000 clones, around 58% found once; its top ten account for 16%. Documented treatment: oral pan-JAK inhibitor, 5-10 mg twice daily. The table lists this clone with a few counts.

The source was CD4+ T cells sorted from blood, collected at approximately week 55, from a patient treated with tofacitinib. This chain joins TRBV29-1 and TRBJ1-1; D may be TRBD1 (5 bases). The sequence was collected from a human donor with alopecia areata. The CDR3 reads CSVAGLSNTEAFF. The CDR3 DNA reads TGCAGCGTTGCGGGACTTTCGAACACTGAAGCTTTCTTT.